What follows are 20 T cell receptor beta chains derived from one specimen sequenced in a study of T cell responses to AZD1222 COVID-19 vaccine. Some clones are missing from TCRdb's copy, which holds only in-frame ones; the method was immunoSEQ multiplex PCR. This sample has approximately 100,000 clones, with roughly 92% found just once. The sequencing used peripheral blood, collected on day 0 of AZD1222 vaccination. The receptors were gathered from an adult in good health.

The chain joins TRBV6-5 to TRBJ1-5, with 7 bases aligning to TRBD1. This CDR3 spans 12 amino acids. The germline CDR1 and CDR2 sequences are MNHEY and SVGAGI. V was clipped by 10 bases and J by 6 bases; unmatched bases: 6. The DNA of the CDR3 is TGTGCCACTCGGACAGGTCTTCAGCCCCAGCATTTT. It encodes CATRTGLQPQHF.

The chain employs TRBV9 and TRBJ2-2, with D possibly TRBD1 on 6 matching bases. The CDR3 loop spans 17 amino acids. Germline V gives CDR1 SGDLS, CDR2 YYNGEE. Between the trimmed V and J ends, which lost 0 bases and 2 bases, there was a span of 14 bases. The CDR3 region is CASSVASGTYNTGELFF. In DNA, the CDR3 is TGTGCCAGCAGCGTAGCTTCCGGGACATACAACACCGGGGAGCTGTTTTTT.

V is TRBV5-1 and J is TRBJ2-5, with TRBD2 matching over 10 bases. Germline CDR1 is SGHRS and CDR2 is YFSETQ. The CDR3 runs to 15 residues. The trim removed 0 bases at V and 4 bases at J, leaving 3 bases unmatched. The CDR3 region is CASSLALAGAETQYF. CDR3 in DNA: TGCGCCAGCAGCTTGGCGCTAGCGGGGGCAGAGACCCAGTACTTC.

The genes are TRBV19 and TRBJ1-2; D gene uncertain. Trimming shortened V by 3 bases and J by 5 bases, and 10 bases separated the two germline ends. The CDR3 sequence is 13 residues long. Germline lookup yields CDR1 LNHDA and CDR2 SQIVND (reference sequence). CDR3 nucleotides: TGTGCCAGTAGTATGGATGGGATTTATGGCTACACCTTC. Its protein is CASSMDGIYGYTF. Supplemented by reference TRBV19 and TRBJ1-2, the full variable domain reads DGGITQSPKYLFRKEGQNVTLSCEQNLNHDAMYWYRQDPGQGLRLIYYSQIVNDFQKGDIAEGYSVSREKKESFPLTVTSAQKNPTAFYLCASSMDGIYGYTFGSGTRLTVV.

The chain couples TRBV5-1 to TRBJ1-2; 9 bases line up with TRBD1. Germline-derived CDR1 and CDR2 are SGHRS and YFSETQ. Trimming at V came to 4 bases and at J to 6 bases, leaving 7 bases not matched to a gene. The CDR3 is 14 amino acids. DNA of the CDR3: TGCGCCAGCAGCCATGGACAGGGGCTGGATGGCTACACCTTC. It is translated as CASSHGQGLDGYTF. Filled out from reference TRBV5-1 and TRBJ1-2, the complete variable domain reads KAGVTQTPRYLIKTRGQQVTLSCSPISGHRSVSWYQQTPGQGLQFLFEYFSETQRNKGNFPGRFSGRQFSNSRSEMNVSTLELGDSALYLCASSHGQGLDGYTFGSGTRLTVV.

The chain has TRBV5-1 and TRBJ1-3; maybe TRBD1 (5 bases). The CDR3 loop spans 13 amino acids. In germline, CDR1 is SGHRS, CDR2 YFSETQ. Trimming took 4 bases from V and 8 from J, leaving 13 bases between them. Here the CDR3 reads CASSALLGDTIYF. The CDR3 coding sequence is TGCGCCAGCAGCGCCCTCCTAGGGGACACCATATATTTT.

V is TRBV5-5 and J is TRBJ1-2, with D hard to call. The V and J ends lost 0 bases and 7 bases respectively, with 4 bases between them. Per germline, CDR1 SGHKS and CDR2 YYEKEE (reference sequence). The CDR3 covers 11 residues. The CDR3 spells CASSLDGGYTF. In DNA, the CDR3 is TGTGCCAGCAGCTTGGATGGTGGCTACACCTTC.

The chain links TRBV7-2 to TRBJ1-3; D not resolved. This CDR3 contains 14 residues. Trimming left V 6 bases short and J 0 bases short, with 9 bases between. CDR1 and CDR2 from the germline V gene are SGHTA and FQGNSA. The DNA of the CDR3 is TGTGCCAGCAGAGCGATACTCTCTGGAAACACCATATATTTT. It encodes CASRAILSGNTIYF.

This clone is a singleton in its sample. V and J are TRBV7-2 and TRBJ2-5; no reliable D call. V dropped 2 bases and J dropped 5 bases, with 6 bases sitting between them. The CDR3 consists of 12 residues. Looked up from germline, CDR1 is SGHTA and CDR2 is FQGNSA. The CDR3 loop is CASSLMTETQYF. The CDR3 region has the DNA TGTGCCAGCAGCTTAATGACGGAGACCCAGTACTTC.

The genes are TRBV24-1 and TRBJ1-5; D is uncertain. CDR3 length equals 14 residues. Germline V gene lookup returns CDR1 KGHDR and CDR2 SFDVKD. Trimming stripped 4 bases from V and 6 bases from J, with 12 bases between. CDR3 coding DNA: TGTGCCACCAGTGACCCCACGAACCGTCAGCCCCAGCATTTT. Translating gives CATSDPTNRQPQHF.

This chain joins TRBV5-1 and TRBJ2-5; tentative D call: TRBD2 (6 bases). This CDR3 comprises 14 residues. Germline CDR1 reads SGHRS; CDR2 reads YFSETQ. V was cut by 2 bases and J by 5 bases, with 13 bases left in between. This CDR3 reads CASSFLSGAETQYF. DNA for the CDR3: TGCGCCAGCAGCTTCCTTAGCGGTGCGGAGACCCAGTACTTC.

J is TRBJ2-7 and V is TRBV27; 11 bases fit TRBD2. V lost 5 bases, J lost 1 base, and 4 bases stayed unmatched. The CDR3 length is 15 residues. The germline V gene encodes CDR1 MNHEY and CDR2 SMNVEV (reference sequence). The CDR3 region is CASSELAGASYEQYF. In DNA, the CDR3 is TGTGCCAGCAGTGAACTAGCGGGGGCTTCCTACGAGCAGTACTTC.

CDR3 sequence: CAIRPGQGAQNSPLHF. The CDR3 nucleotides read TGTGCCATCAGGCCGGGACAGGGGGCGCAAAATTCACCCCTCCACTTT. The gene calls are TRBV10-3 and TRBJ1-6, with 12 bases fitting TRBD1. The ends lost 6 bases at V and 7 bases at J; junction bases unmatched: 7. This CDR3 is 16 amino acids long. Per the germline V gene, CDR1 is ENHRY and CDR2 is SYGVKD.

This chain's CDR3 is CALPHGGRGEQYF. CDR3 nucleotides: TGTGCCTTACCCCACGGCGGTCGAGGCGAGCAGTACTTC. The chain links TRBV7-9 to TRBJ2-7, with no clear D. CDR1 and CDR2 (germline): SEHNR, FQNEAQ (reference sequence). This CDR3 has 13 amino acids. V lost 11 bases and J lost 6, with 20 bases in between. Combining the CDR3 with reference TRBV7-9 and TRBJ2-7 gives the whole variable domain DTGVSQNPRHKITKRGQNVTFRCDPISEHNRLYWYRQTLGQGPEFLTYFQNEAQLEKSRLLSDRFSAERPKGSFSTLEIQRTEQGDSAMYLCALPHGGRGEQYFGPGTRLTVT.

The V call is TRBV14, the J call TRBJ1-4; D ambiguous. The length of the CDR3 is 15 residues. V lost 0 bases to trimming and J lost 10 bases, with 15 bases between them. Germline V gene data show CDR1 as SGHDN and CDR2 as FVKESK. The CDR3 here is CASSQDQGLGVKLFF. For the CDR3, the DNA is TGTGCCAGCAGCCAAGATCAAGGACTTGGGGTAAAACTGTTTTTT. Drawing the rest from reference TRBV14 and TRBJ1-4, the complete variable domain is EAGVTQFPSHSVIEKGQTVTLRCDPISGHDNLYWYRRVMGKEIKFLLHFVKESKQDESGMPNNRFLAERTGGTYSTLKVQPAELEDSGVYFCASSQDQGLGVKLFFGSGTQLSVL.

The chain recombines TRBV11-3 with TRBJ2-5; 15 bases map to TRBD2. The J segment lost 4 bases and the V segment lost 1 base, leaving 4 bases of the junction unmatched. The V gene's germline CDR1 is SGHNT and CDR2 YENEEA. There are 17 residues in the CDR3. The CDR3 loop is CASSLGTSGGAPETQYF. The CDR3 DNA follows: TGTGCCAGCAGCTTAGGGACTAGCGGGGGGGCTCCAGAGACCCAGTACTTC.

This chain connects TRBV15 to TRBJ1-2; the match to TRBD1 covers 7 bases. The CDR3 is 14 amino acids. Per the germline V gene, CDR1 is LNHNV and CDR2 is YYDKDF (reference sequence). Trimming at V came to 0 bases and at J to 2 bases, leaving 0 bases not matched to a gene. Written as DNA, the CDR3 is TGTGCCACCAGCAGAGACAGGGGGAACTATGGCTACACCTTC. Residues: CATSRDRGNYGYTF.

The chain recombines TRBV4-3 with TRBJ2-1; TRBD1 agrees at 8 bases. V lost 4 bases, J lost 8 bases, and 16 bases stayed unmatched. The V gene's germline CDR1 is LGHNA and CDR2 YSLEER. The CDR3 is 17 residues long. The CDR3 DNA is TGCGCCAGCAGCCTGAACCCACAGGGGGTTACGCGATATGAGCAGTTCTTC. Translated, it gives CASSLNPQGVTRYEQFF.

This clone was seen only once. This chain connects TRBV10-3 to TRBJ1-2; TRBD1 matches at 10 bases. The ends lost 4 bases at V and 0 bases at J; junction bases unmatched: 8. Looked up from germline, CDR1 is ENHRY and CDR2 is SYGVKD. The CDR3 runs 17 residues. The CDR3 loop reads CAISGSDRGRTNYGYTF. The CDR3 DNA reads TGTGCCATCAGTGGATCCGACAGGGGGCGAACTAACTATGGCTACACCTTC.

A word on this clone: This CDR3 is also generated by other DNA sequences in the sample. The chain is built from TRBV10-3 and TRBJ1-5; D is uncertain. In germline, CDR1 is ENHRY, CDR2 SYGVKD. The CDR3 contains 12 residues. V shed 3 bases and J shed 1 base, with 1 base lying between them. The chain's CDR3 is CAISDSNQPQHF. In nucleotides, the CDR3 is TGTGCCATCAGTGACAGCAATCAGCCCCAGCATTTT.